This T cell receptor (beta chain) was sequenced during a study of blood T cell repertoires in COVID-19. About the research overall: Nucleic acid was either cDNA or gDNA, and it came from T cells, B-cell-depleted T cells, or PBMCs.

TCRdb's table, derived via immunoSEQ multiplex PCR, lists solely in-frame clones and lacks some. The sample carries over 130,000 clones, more than 80% recorded once. CDR3 length: 15 amino acids. This clonotype was sampled from a woman over 75 with acute or convalescent COVID-19. Sequences were obtained from peripheral blood. The genes are TRBV21-1 and TRBJ1-4; the table's TRBD1 call for D was not verified on the DNA. TRBV21-1 counts as a pseudogene. This CDR3 reads CASSKLDSLGEKLFF. The CDR3 nucleotides are TGTGCCAGCAGCAAACTGGACAGTTTGGGGGAAAAACTGTTTTTT.